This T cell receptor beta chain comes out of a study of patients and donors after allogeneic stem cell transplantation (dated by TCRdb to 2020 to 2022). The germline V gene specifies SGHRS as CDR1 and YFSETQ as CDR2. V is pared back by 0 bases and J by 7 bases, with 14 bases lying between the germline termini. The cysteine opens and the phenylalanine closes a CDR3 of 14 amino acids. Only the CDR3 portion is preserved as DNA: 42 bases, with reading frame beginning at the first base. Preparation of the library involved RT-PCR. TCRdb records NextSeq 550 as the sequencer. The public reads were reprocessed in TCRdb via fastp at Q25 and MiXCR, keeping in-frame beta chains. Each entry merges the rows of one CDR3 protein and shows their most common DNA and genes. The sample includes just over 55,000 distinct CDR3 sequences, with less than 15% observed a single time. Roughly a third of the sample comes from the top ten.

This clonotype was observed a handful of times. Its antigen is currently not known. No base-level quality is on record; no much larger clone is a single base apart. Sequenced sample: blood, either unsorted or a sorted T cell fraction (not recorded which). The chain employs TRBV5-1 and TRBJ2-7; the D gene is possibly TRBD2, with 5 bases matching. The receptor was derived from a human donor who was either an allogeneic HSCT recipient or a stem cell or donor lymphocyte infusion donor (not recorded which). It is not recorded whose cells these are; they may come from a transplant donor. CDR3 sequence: CASSLVRGTGEQYF. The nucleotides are TGCGCCAGCAGCTTGGTCCGGGGAACGGGAGAGCAGTACTTC.